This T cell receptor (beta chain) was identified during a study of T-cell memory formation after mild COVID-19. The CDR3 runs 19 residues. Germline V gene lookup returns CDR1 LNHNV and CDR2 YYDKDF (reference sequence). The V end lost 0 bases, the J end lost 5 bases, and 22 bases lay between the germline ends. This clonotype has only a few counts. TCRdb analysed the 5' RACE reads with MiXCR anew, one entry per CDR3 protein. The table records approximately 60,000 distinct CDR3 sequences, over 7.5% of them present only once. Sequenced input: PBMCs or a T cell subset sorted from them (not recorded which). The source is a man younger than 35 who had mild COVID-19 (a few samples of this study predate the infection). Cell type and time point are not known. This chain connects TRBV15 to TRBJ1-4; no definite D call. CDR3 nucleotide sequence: TGTGCCACCAGCAGAGATAGAGCAGGTCGACGCCCTGGGAATGAAAAACTGTTTTTT. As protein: CATSRDRAGRRPGNEKLFF.